This TCR beta chain was sequenced in a study of T cell changes during pregnancy in multiple sclerosis (dated by TCRdb to about 2019). In the study overall: The study examined how the T cell repertoire changed over the course of pregnancy in women with multiple sclerosis.

On this clone: Its antigen is still unknown. Base qualities are not at hand, and no much larger clone is one base apart.

The library was obtained by the immunoSEQ multiplex PCR assay. What TCRdb holds here is the immuneACCESS table cut down to in-frame rearrangements. Part of the clones is not present; checked against another copy, under half of the missing clones reflect an unresolved V gene, and the others are unexplained. In all, the sample holds roughly 52,000 clones, and roughly 94% of those were seen once. The top ten clonotypes cover 3.5% of the sample. The germline V gene specifies MRHNA as CDR1 and SNTAGT as CDR2. V is clipped by 0 bases and J by 1 base, and the sequence between their germline boundaries is 6 bases long. Including the terminal cysteine and phenylalanine, the CDR3 comprises 14 residues. CDR3 DNA is the only sequence kept; it has 42 bases, read in frame from the first base.

The specimen comprised CD8+ T cells from peripheral blood mononuclear cells, sampled in the third trimester of pregnancy. This clonotype was sampled from a female donor with multiple sclerosis, enrolled in a pregnancy study. The V gene is TRBV6-4 and the J gene is TRBJ1-1; a confident D gene designation cannot be given. The CDR3 has the sequence CASSDSYRNTEAFF. The DNA sequence is given as TGTGCCAGCAGTGACTCGTACAGGAACACTGAAGCTTTCTTT.